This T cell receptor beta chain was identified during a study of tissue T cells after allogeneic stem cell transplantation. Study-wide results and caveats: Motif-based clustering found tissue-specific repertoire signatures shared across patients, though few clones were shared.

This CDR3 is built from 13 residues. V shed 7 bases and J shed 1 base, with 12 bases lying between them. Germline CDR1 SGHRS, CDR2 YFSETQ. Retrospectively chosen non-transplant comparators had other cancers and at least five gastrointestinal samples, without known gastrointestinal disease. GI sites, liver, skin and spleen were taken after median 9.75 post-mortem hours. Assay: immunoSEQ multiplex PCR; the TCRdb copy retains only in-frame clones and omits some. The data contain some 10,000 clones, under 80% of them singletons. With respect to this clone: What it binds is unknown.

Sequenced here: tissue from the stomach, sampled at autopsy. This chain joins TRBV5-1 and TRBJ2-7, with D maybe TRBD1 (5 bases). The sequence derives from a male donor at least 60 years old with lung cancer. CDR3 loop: CASSPGISYEQYF. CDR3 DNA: TGCGCCAGCTCTCCAGGGATATCCTACGAGCAGTACTTC.